What follows describes a single T cell receptor beta chain. This entry belongs to a study of blood T cell repertoires in COVID-19. Across the study: Italy, Spain and the United States were the sources of the convalescent and acute COVID-19 samples. Sample material is recorded as cDNA or gDNA derived from T cells, B-cell-depleted T cells, or PBMCs.

How the authors handled the data: By means of reference gene primer amplification, nucleated cell counts were estimated. The assay was immunoSEQ multiplex PCR, and TCRdb's table has in-frame clones only and misses some. V, J and clone size are those of that table, while D and trimming were read from the DNA. The repertoire holds under 200,000 clones, with around 82% as singletons. J gave up 11 bases and V 3 bases, and 2 bases lay outside the gene matches. CDR1 SGHRS and CDR2 YFSETQ come from the germline V gene. CDR3 length: 12 residues. Specimen: peripheral blood. The receptor comes from an elderly woman with acute or convalescent COVID-19. The V gene is TRBV5-1, the J gene TRBJ1-6, with 7 bases aligning to TRBD1. CDR3 bases: TGCGCCAGCAGCTCGGGACAGACACCCCTCCACTTT. This sequence encodes CASSSGQTPLHF.